This T cell receptor beta chain was observed in a study of T cell repertoires in cytomegalovirus infection. This clonotype was recorded a few times. No antigen is known for it. TCRdb re-derived calls from the reads in MiXCR, one entry per CDR3 protein. The sample yields around 570,000 distinct CDR3 sequences, around 40% seen once. The V gene lost 5 bases and the J gene lost 5 bases, with 15 bases spanning the gap. This CDR3 is built from 15 residues. This TCR came from a human donor in good health (CMV status not recorded). Some clones in this sample may be carry-over from other donors' samples. This rearrangement joins TRBV12-3 or TRBV12-4 to TRBJ2-2, with D uncertain. Specimen: cultured PBMCs, collected from culture after CMV antigen stimulation. Here the CDR3 reads CASSPHPTLTGELFF. The DNA for the CDR3 is TGTGCCAGCAGTCCACACCCGACGCTGACCGGGGAGCTGTTTTTT.